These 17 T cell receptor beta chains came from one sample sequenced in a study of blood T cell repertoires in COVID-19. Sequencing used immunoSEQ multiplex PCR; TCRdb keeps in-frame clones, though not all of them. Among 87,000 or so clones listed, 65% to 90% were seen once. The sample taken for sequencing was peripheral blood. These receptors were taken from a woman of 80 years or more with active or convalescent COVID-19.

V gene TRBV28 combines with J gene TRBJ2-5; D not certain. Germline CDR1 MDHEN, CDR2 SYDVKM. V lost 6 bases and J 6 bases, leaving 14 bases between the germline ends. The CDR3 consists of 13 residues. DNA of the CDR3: TGTGCCAGCAGCTTGGAGTCTGCAAAGACCCAGTACTTC. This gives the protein CASSLESAKTQYF.

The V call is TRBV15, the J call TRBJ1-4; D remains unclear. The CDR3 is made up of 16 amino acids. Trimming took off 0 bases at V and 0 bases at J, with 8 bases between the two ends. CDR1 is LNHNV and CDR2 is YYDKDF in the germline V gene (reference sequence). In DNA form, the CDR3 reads TGTGCCACCAGCAGAGATCTAGCAGCAACTAATGAAAAACTGTTTTTT. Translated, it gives CATSRDLAATNEKLFF.

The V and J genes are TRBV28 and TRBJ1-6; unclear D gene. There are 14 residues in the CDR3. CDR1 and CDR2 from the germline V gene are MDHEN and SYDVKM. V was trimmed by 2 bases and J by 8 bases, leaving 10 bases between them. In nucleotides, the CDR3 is TGTGCCAGCAGTTTAAGAGTGTTGGATTCACCCCTCCACTTT. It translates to CASSLRVLDSPLHF. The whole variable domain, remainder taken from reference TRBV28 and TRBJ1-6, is DVKVTQSSRYLVKRTGEKVFLECVQDMDHENMFWYRQDPGLGLRLIYFSYDVKMKEKGDIPEGYSVSREKKERFSLILESASTNQTSMYLCASSLRVLDSPLHFGNGTRLTVT.

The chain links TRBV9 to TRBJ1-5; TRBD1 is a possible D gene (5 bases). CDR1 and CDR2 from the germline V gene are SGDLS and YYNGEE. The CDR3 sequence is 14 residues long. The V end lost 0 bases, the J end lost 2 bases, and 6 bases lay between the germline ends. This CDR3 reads CASSVAGGNQPQHF. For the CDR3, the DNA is TGTGCCAGCAGCGTAGCGGGGGGCAATCAGCCCCAGCATTTT.

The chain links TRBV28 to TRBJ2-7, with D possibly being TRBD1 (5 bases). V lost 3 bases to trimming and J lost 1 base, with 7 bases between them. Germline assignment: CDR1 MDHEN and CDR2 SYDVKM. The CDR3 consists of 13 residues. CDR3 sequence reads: CASSFAGSYEQYF. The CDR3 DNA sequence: TGTGCCAGCAGTTTTGCAGGGTCCTACGAGCAGTACTTC.

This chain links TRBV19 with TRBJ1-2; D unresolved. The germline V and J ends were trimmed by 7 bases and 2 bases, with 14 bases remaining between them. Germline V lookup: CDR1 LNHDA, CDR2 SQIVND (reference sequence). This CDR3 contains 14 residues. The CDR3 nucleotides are TGTGCCAGTACCCGATTTGGAGGGAACTATGGCTACACCTTC. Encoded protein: CASTRFGGNYGYTF. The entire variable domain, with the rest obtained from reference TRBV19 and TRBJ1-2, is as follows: DGGITQSPKYLFRKEGQNVTLSCEQNLNHDAMYWYRQDPGQGLRLIYYSQIVNDFQKGDIAEGYSVSREKKESFPLTVTSAQKNPTAFYLCASTRFGGNYGYTFGSGTRLTVV.

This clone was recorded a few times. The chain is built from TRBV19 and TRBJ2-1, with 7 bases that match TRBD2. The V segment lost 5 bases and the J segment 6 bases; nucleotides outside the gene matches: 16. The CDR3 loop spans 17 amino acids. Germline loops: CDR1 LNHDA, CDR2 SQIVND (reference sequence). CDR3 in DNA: TGTGCCAGTAGTCCCGATCGGACTAGTTTTATGAGCAATGAGCAGTTCTTC. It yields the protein CASSPDRTSFMSNEQFF.

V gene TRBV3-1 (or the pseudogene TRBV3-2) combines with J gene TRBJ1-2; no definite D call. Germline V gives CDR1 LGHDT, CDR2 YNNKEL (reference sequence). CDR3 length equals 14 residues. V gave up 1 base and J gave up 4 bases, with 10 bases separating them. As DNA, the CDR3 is TGTGCCAGCAGCCAAGCAGGCAGTAGCTATGGCTACACCTTC. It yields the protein CASSQAGSSYGYTF.

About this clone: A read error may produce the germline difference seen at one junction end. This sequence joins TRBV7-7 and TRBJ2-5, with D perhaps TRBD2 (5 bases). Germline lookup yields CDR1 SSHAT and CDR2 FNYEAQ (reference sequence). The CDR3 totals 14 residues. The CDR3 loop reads CASSLHRGVETQYF. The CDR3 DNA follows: TGTGCTAGCAGCTTACATCGGGGAGTAGAGACCCAGTACTTC.

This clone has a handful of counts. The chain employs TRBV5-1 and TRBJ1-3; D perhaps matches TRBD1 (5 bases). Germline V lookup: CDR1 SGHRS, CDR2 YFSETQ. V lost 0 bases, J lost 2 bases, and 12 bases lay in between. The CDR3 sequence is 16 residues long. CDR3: CASSLAAGRTGNTIYF. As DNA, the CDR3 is TGCGCCAGCAGCTTGGCAGCGGGGCGCACTGGAAACACCATATATTTT.

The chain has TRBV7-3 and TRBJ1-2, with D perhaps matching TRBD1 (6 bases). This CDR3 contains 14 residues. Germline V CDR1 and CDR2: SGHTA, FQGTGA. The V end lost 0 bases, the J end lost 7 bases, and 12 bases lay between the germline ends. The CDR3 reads CASSLTSGGSGYTF. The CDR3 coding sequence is TGTGCCAGCAGCTTAACGTCGGGGGGCAGTGGCTACACCTTC. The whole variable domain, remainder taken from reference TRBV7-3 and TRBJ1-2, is GAGVSQTPSNKVTEKGKYVELRCDPISGHTALYWYRQSLGQGPEFLIYFQGTGAADDSGLPNDRFFAVRPEGSVSTLKIQRTERGDSAVYLCASSLTSGGSGYTFGSGTRLTVV.

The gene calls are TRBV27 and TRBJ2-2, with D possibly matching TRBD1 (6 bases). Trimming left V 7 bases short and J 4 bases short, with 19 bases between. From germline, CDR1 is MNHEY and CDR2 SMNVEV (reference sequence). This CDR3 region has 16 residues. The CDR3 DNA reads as TGTGCCAGCACCCAGGACAGCAGGACGGGCACCGGGGAGCTGTTTTTT. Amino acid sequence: CASTQDSRTGTGELFF.

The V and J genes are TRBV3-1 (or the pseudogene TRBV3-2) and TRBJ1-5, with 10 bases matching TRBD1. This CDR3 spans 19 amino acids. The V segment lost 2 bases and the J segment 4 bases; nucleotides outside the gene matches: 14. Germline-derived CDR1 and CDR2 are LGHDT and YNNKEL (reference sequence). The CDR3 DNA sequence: TGTGCCAGCAGCCAAAATCTACCGGGACAGGGGTCCCGTAATCAGCCCCAGCATTTT. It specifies CASSQNLPGQGSRNQPQHF.

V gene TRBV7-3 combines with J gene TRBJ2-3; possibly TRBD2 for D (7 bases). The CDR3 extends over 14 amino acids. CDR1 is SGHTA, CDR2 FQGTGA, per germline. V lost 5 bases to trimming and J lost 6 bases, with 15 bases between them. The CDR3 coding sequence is TGTGCCAGCAGCCAAGGAGGGGGGGCGGATACGCAGTATTTT. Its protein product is CASSQGGGADTQYF.

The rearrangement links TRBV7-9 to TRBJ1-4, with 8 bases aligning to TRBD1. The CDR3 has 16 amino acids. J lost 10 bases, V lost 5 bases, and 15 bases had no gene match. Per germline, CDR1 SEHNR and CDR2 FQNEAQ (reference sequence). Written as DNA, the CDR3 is TGTGCCAGCAGCCTCAGGGGGCGGATGGGAAGTGGAAAACTGTTTTTT. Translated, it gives CASSLRGRMGSGKLFF.

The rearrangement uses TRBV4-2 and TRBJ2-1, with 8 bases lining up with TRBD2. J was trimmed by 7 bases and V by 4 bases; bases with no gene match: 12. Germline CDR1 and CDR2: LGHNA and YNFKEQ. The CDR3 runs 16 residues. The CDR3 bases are TGTGCCAGCAGCCCTTGGGCGGCGGGGGGCGAAAATGAGCAGTTCTTC. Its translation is CASSPWAAGGENEQFF.

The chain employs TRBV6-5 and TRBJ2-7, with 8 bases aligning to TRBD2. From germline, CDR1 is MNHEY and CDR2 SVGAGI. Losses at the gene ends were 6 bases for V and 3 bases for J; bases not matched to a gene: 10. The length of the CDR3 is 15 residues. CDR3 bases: TGTGCCAGCAGAGCTTCGGGACTAGGGAACTACGAGCAGTACTTC. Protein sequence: CASRASGLGNYEQYF.